This T cell receptor (beta chain) was found in a study of blood T cell repertoires in COVID-19. Study in general: Collection of acute and convalescent COVID-19 samples took place in the United States, Italy and Spain. Nucleic acid was either cDNA or gDNA, and it came from T cells, B-cell-depleted T cells, or PBMCs.

This clone was seen a few times. Under the authors' procedure: Estimated nucleated cell counts came from reference gene primer amplification. Sequencing was performed with immunoSEQ multiplex PCR; in TCRdb, only in-frame clones are kept and a portion is missing. That table gives V, J and clone size, and the DNA gave D and trimming. This sample has approximately 150,000 clones, with 82% found just once. The sequenced sample was peripheral blood. This receptor was obtained from a human donor with acute or convalescent COVID-19. The donor label of this sample is uncertain.

The CDR3 DNA follows: TGTGCCAGCAGCTCCCGGACTCAAGAGACCCAGTACTTC. It yields the protein CASSSRTQETQYF. The gene calls are TRBV11-1 and TRBJ2-5; D may be TRBD2 (5 bases). The CDR3 length is 13 residues. Germline CDR1 is SGHAT and CDR2 is FQDESV (reference sequence). Trimming stripped 4 bases from V and 2 bases from J, with 8 bases between. Filled out from reference TRBV11-1 and TRBJ2-5, the complete variable domain reads EAEVAQSPRYKITEKSQAVAFWCDPISGHATLYWYRQILGQGPELLVQFQDESVVDDSQLPKDRFSAERLKGVDSTLKIQPAELGDSAMYLCASSSRTQETQYFGPGTRLLVL.